This is a list of T cell receptor beta chains from one sample in a study of blood T cell repertoires in COVID-19. Sequencing was performed with immunoSEQ multiplex PCR; in TCRdb, only in-frame clones are kept and a portion is missing. The sample consists of under 300,000 clones, under 90% of them appearing once. The specimen was PBMCs or T cells enriched from blood (not recorded which). The origin of the receptors is a woman aged 55 to 70 who had recovered from COVID-19. Both conserved end residues are part of each CDR3. D genes are given only for firm matches. Size values are once, few and many counts, or a class for expanded clones, and some rows have none.

CDR3aa,CDR3nt,j_gene,d_gene,abundance,v_gene
CASSMQREVEQYF,TGTGCCAGCAGCATGCAGCGGGAGGTTGAGCAGTACTTC,TRBJ2-7,TRBD2,NA,TRBV7-9
CASSLRTDYGYTF,TGTGCCAGCAGTTTACGGACTGACTATGGCTACACCTTC,TRBJ1-2,NA,NA,TRBV6-5
CASSQDQGGGQPQHF,TGTGCCAGCAGCCAAGATCAAGGAGGAGGGCAGCCCCAGCATTTT,TRBJ1-5,NA,NA,TRBV4-2
CASSPYFEMNTEAFF,TGTGCCAGCAGTCCCTATTTTGAGATGAACACTGAAGCTTTCTTT,TRBJ1-1,NA,NA,TRBV28
CASSPATGVGYGYTF,TGTGCCAGCAGCCCGGCGACAGGGGTAGGCTATGGCTACACCTTC,TRBJ1-2,TRBD1,NA,TRBV5-5
CASSRLTGIDQPQHF,TGTGCCAGCAGCCGCCTCACAGGGATCGATCAGCCCCAGCATTTT,TRBJ1-5,NA,NA,TRBV6-5
CASSLGGGYEQYF,TGTGCCAGCAGCTTAGGGGGCGGCTACGAGCAGTACTTC,TRBJ2-7,NA,NA,TRBV7-8
CASSLRNGGIGTNYGYTF,TGTGCCAGCAGCCTCCGCAATGGGGGGATTGGGACTAACTATGGCTACACCTTC,TRBJ1-2,NA,NA,TRBV7-2
CASSEPGVNTQYF,TGCGCCAGCAGTGAGCCTGGAGTGAATACGCAGTATTTT,TRBJ2-3,NA,many,TRBV10-1
CACPGGSGNEKLFF,TGTGCGTGTCCAGGGGGCAGTGGTAATGAAAAACTGTTTTTT,TRBJ1-4,TRBD1,NA,TRBV19
CASSQGTGEQYF,TGTGCCAGCAGCCAAGGGACAGGCGAGCAGTACTTC,TRBJ2-7,TRBD1,NA,TRBV7-9
CASSYYTGSTEAFF,TGTGCCAGCAGTTATTACACAGGGAGCACTGAAGCTTTCTTT,TRBJ1-1,NA,NA,TRBV6-5
CASSEGQRYQPQHF,TGTGCCAGCAGCGAGGGACAGAGATATCAGCCCCAGCATTTT,TRBJ1-5,TRBD1,NA,TRBV3-1/TRBV3-2
CASSPKTGLGYGYTF,TGTGCCAGCAGCCCCAAGACAGGGTTGGGGTATGGCTACACCTTC,TRBJ1-2,TRBD1,NA,TRBV7-9
CASSYTGGDQPQHF,TGTGCCAGCAGCTATACAGGGGGCGATCAGCCCCAGCATTTT,TRBJ1-5,TRBD1,NA,TRBV7-2
CASSKDLRTGLGYTF,TGCGCCAGCAGCAAGGACCTGAGGACAGGGTTAGGCTACACCTTC,TRBJ1-2,TRBD1,NA,TRBV5-1
CASSPEGGDTDTQYF,TGTGCCAGCAGCCCCGAGGGGGGGGACACAGATACGCAGTATTTT,TRBJ2-3,NA,NA,TRBV6-4
CASSPQASSYNEQFF,TGTGCCAGCAGCCCGCAGGCCAGCTCCTACAATGAGCAGTTCTTC,TRBJ2-1,NA,NA,TRBV7-3
CSVRTETQYF,TGCAGCGTCAGAACGGAGACCCAGTACTTC,TRBJ2-5,NA,NA,TRBV29-1
CASSVDTSGIYEQYF,TGTGCCAGCAGCGTAGACACTAGCGGGATCTACGAGCAGTACTTC,TRBJ2-7,TRBD2,NA,TRBV9
CASSYSPDTQYF,TGTGCCAGCAGCTATAGCCCTGATACGCAGTATTTT,TRBJ2-3,NA,once,TRBV7-3
CASSESITGGTDTQYF,TGCGCCAGCAGTGAGTCTATTACAGGGGGCACAGATACGCAGTATTTT,TRBJ2-3,TRBD1,NA,TRBV10-1
CASSLSGTNTGELFF,TGTGCCAGCAGCCTTAGCGGAACGAACACCGGGGAGCTGTTTTTT,TRBJ2-2,NA,NA,TRBV5-4
CATTGAYEQYF,TGTGCCACAACAGGGGCCTACGAGCAGTACTTC,TRBJ2-7,TRBD1,NA,TRBV28
CASSTLAGEYNEQFF,TGTGCCAGCAGCACCCTAGCGGGGGAGTACAATGAGCAGTTCTTC,TRBJ2-1,TRBD2,NA,TRBV7-3
CASSLDRDRGYNEQFF,TGTGCCAGCAGCTTAGACCGGGACAGGGGTTACAATGAGCAGTTCTTC,TRBJ2-1,TRBD1,NA,TRBV11-2
CASSQEGGTASNSPLHF,TGTGCCAGCAGCCAAGAGGGTGGAACAGCCTCGAATTCACCCCTCCACTTT,TRBJ1-6,NA,few,TRBV4-2
CASSLYSSEQYF,TGTGCCAGCAGTTTATATTCTTCCGAGCAGTACTTC,TRBJ2-7,NA,NA,TRBV28
CAWSVRSDYSGNTIYF,TGTGCCTGGAGTGTACGGTCTGATTACTCTGGAAACACCATATATTTT,TRBJ1-3,NA,NA,TRBV30
CASRPWGGDSPLHF,TGTGCCAGCAGGCCTTGGGGGGGGGATTCACCCCTCCACTTT,TRBJ1-6,NA,NA,TRBV6-5
CASNQHGVPEAFF,TGTGCCAGCAACCAACATGGAGTCCCTGAAGCTTTCTTT,TRBJ1-1,NA,NA,TRBV6-5
CASLGLKETQYF,TGTGCCAGCCTCGGACTCAAAGAGACCCAGTACTTC,TRBJ2-5,NA,NA,TRBV3-1/TRBV3-2
CASSQFSRDFYGYTF,TGCGCCAGCAGTCAATTTTCCCGGGACTTTTATGGCTACACCTTC,TRBJ1-2,NA,NA,TRBV23-1
CASSLDRGRGLGSNQPQHF,TGTGCCAGCAGCCTGGACCGGGGAAGGGGGTTGGGTAGCAATCAGCCCCAGCATTTT,TRBJ1-5,NA,NA,TRBV5-8
CASSFAGQNYGYTF,TGTGCCAGCAGTTTTGCAGGGCAAAACTATGGCTACACCTTC,TRBJ1-2,NA,NA,TRBV2
CASSETGLKNTEAFF,TGTGCCAGCTCGGAGACAGGTCTGAAGAACACTGAAGCTTTCTTT,TRBJ1-1,NA,NA,TRBV18
CATSDRAGSTDTQYF,TGTGCCACCAGTGATAGAGCGGGGAGCACAGATACGCAGTATTTT,TRBJ2-3,TRBD2,NA,TRBV24-1
CASSFQMNTEAFF,TGTGCCAGCAGCTTTCAGATGAACACTGAAGCTTTCTTT,TRBJ1-1,NA,NA,TRBV7-9
CASSAASGYEQYF,TGTGCCAGCTCAGCCGCGTCGGGATACGAGCAGTACTTC,TRBJ2-7,NA,NA,TRBV18
CASRTHGQVQPQHF,TGTGCCAGCAGAACGCACGGACAGGTTCAGCCCCAGCATTTT,TRBJ1-5,TRBD1,NA,TRBV28
CASSRDRGGNQPQHF,TGTGCCAGTAGTAGGGACAGGGGGGGAAATCAGCCCCAGCATTTT,TRBJ1-5,TRBD1,once,TRBV19
CASSYRGAGDSYEQYF,TGTGCCAGCAGTTACCGGGGAGCGGGAGACTCCTACGAGCAGTACTTC,TRBJ2-7,TRBD2,NA,TRBV27
CAWSVLGLAGGYEQYF,TGTGCCTGGAGTGTACTGGGACTAGCGGGAGGCTACGAGCAGTACTTC,TRBJ2-7,TRBD2,NA,TRBV30
CATKGRDWTGNTIYF,TGTGCCACCAAGGGGAGGGACTGGACTGGAAACACCATATATTTT,TRBJ1-3,NA,NA,TRBV24-1
CASSQGQGRTEAFF,TGCGCCAGCAGCCAAGGACAGGGGAGAACTGAAGCTTTCTTT,TRBJ1-1,TRBD1,NA,TRBV4-1